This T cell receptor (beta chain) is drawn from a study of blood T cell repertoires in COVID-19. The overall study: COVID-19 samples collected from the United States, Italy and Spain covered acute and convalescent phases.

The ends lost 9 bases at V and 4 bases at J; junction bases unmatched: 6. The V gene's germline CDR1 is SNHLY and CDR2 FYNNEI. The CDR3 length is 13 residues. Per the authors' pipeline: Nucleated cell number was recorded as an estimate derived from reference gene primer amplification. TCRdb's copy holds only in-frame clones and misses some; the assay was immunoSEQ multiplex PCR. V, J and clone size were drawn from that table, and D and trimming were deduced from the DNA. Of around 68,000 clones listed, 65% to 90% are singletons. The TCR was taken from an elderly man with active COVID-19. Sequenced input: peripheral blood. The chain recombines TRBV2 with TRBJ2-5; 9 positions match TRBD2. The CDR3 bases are TGTGCCAGTCAGGGACTAGCCACAGAGACCCAGTACTTC. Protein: CASQGLATETQYF. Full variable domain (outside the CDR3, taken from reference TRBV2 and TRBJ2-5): EPEVTQTPSHQVTQMGQEVILRCVPISNHLYFYWYRQILGQKVEFLVSFYNNEISEKSEIFDDQFSVERPDGSNFTLKIRSTKLEDSAMYFCASQGLATETQYFGPGTRLLVL.